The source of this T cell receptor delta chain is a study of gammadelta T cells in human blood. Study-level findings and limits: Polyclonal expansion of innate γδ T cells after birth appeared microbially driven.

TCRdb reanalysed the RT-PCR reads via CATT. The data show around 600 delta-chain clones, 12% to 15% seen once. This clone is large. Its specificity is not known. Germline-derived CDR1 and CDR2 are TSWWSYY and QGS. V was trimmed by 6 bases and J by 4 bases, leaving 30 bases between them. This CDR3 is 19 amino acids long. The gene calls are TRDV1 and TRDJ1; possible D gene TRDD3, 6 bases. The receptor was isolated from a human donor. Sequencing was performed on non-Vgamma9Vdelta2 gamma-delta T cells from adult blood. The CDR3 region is CALGSPVRPWQRGDDKLIF. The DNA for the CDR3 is TGTGCTCTTGGTTCCCCTGTTAGACCTTGGCAAAGGGGGGACGATAAACTCATCTTT.